This T cell receptor beta chain was found in a study of cytomegalovirus exposure and HLA in healthy donors. Study findings and constraints: The study put 150 to 200 TCR beta chains on its list as cytomegalovirus-associated. The majority of CMV-associated TCR beta chains were reported as apparently HLA-restricted in a later analysis.

With regard to this clone: Antigen specificity is unknown.

Researchers ran the PCR with 60 Vbeta and 13 Jbeta primers. Only in-frame clones appear in the TCRdb table, and some are missing; sequencing was by immunoSEQ multiplex PCR. The top ten clones hold 4% to 5.5% of a sample with about 150,000 clones, roughly 70% of them seen once. The CDR3 totals 14 residues. The V end lost 0 bases, the J end lost 0 bases, and 6 bases lay between the germline ends. Germline V gene lookup returns CDR1 MNHNY and CDR2 SVGAGI (reference sequence). Sequencing was carried out using PBMCs. The chain recombines TRBV6-6 with TRBJ2-7, with D perhaps TRBD1 (5 bases). The receptor was derived from a man aged 55 to 69 in good health and CMV-seronegative. In nucleotides, the CDR3 is TGTGCCAGCAGTTACTCGACAGCCTCCTACGAGCAGTACTTC. Amino acid sequence: CASSYSTASYEQYF.